This T cell receptor beta chain was observed in a study of blood T cell repertoires in COVID-19. CDR1 is SGHNT, CDR2 YYREEE, per germline (reference sequence). The ends were cut back, 3 bases at V and 6 bases at J, with 13 bases in the middle. This CDR3 has 15 residues. Two negative PCRs, clearance, or symptom resolution characterized the recovered Cohort 3 donors. Produced via immunoSEQ multiplex PCR; TCRdb's table is partial and in-frame only. The sample records about 310,000 clones, 89% being singletons. Only one count was recorded for this clone. The sequenced sample was PBMCs or T cells enriched from blood (not recorded which). The V gene is TRBV5-4, the J gene TRBJ1-6; D might be TRBD1 (6 bases). This sequence was found in a woman in her forties who had recovered from COVID-19. CDR3 bases: TGTGCCAGCAGCTACGCAGGGGTGGGTAATTCACCCCTCCACTTT. Translation gives CASSYAGVGNSPLHF.